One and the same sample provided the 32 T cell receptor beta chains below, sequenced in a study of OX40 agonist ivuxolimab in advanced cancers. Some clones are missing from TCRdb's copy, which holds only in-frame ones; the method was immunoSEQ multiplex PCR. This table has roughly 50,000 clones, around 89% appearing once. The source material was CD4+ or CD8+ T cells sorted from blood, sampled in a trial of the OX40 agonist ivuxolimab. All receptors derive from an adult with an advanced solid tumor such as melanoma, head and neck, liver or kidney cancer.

The CDR3: CASSLGTSGGQETQYF. The CDR3 nucleotides are TGCGCCAGCAGCCTCGGGACTAGCGGGGGACAAGAGACCCAGTACTTC. The chain links TRBV5-1 to TRBJ2-5, with 14 nucleotides matching TRBD2. J gave up 2 bases and V 4 bases, and 4 bases lay outside the gene matches. CDR1 and CDR2 from the germline V gene are SGHRS and YFSETQ. This CDR3 comprises 16 residues.

The CDR3 is CASSERDRSYEQYF. The CDR3 bases are TGTGCCAGTAGTGAGAGGGACCGCTCCTACGAGCAGTACTTC. The rearrangement links TRBV19 to TRBJ2-7, with D perhaps assigned TRBD1 or TRBD2 (5 bases each). Looked up from germline, CDR1 is LNHDA and CDR2 is SQIVND (reference sequence). V lost 5 bases and J 0 bases, leaving 11 bases between the germline ends. CDR3 length equals 14 residues.

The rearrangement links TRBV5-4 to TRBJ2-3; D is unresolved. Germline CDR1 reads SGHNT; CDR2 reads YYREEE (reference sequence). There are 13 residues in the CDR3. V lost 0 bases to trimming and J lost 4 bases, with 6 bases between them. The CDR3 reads CASSLGYSDTQYF. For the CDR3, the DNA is TGTGCCAGCAGCTTGGGCTACTCAGATACGCAGTATTTT.

CDR3 sequence (DNA): TGCGCCAGCAGCTTATACGGGACAGGGAACACTGAAGCTTTCTTT. It is translated as CASSLYGTGNTEAFF. The chain carries TRBV5-1 and TRBJ1-1; 8 nucleotides line up with TRBD1. Germline assignment: CDR1 SGHRS and CDR2 YFSETQ. The CDR3 contains 15 residues. V was clipped by 2 bases and J by 1 base; unmatched bases: 4.

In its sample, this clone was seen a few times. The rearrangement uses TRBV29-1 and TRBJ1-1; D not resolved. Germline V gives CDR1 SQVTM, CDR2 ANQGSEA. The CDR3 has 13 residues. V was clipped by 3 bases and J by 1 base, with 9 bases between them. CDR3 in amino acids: CSVEAQRNTEAFF. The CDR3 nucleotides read TGCAGCGTTGAGGCACAGAGGAACACTGAAGCTTTCTTT.

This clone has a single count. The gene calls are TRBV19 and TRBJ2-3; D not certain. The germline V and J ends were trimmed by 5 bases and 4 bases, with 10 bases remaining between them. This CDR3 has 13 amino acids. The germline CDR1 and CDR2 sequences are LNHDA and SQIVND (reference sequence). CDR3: CASSLLMPDTQYF. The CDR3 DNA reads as TGTGCCAGTAGTCTTCTCATGCCAGATACGCAGTATTTT.

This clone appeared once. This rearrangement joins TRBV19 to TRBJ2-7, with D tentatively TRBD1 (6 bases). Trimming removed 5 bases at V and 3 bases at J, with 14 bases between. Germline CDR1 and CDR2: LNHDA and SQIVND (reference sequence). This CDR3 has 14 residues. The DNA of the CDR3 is TGTGCCAGTAGTGCTAGCTGGGACAACTACGAGCAGTACTTC. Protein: CASSASWDNYEQYF.

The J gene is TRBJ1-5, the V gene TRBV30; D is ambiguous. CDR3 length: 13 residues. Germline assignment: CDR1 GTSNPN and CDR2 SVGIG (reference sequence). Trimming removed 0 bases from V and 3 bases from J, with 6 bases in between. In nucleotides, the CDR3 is TGTGCCTGGAGTGTACGCAACAATCAGCCCCAGCATTTT. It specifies CAWSVRNNQPQHF.

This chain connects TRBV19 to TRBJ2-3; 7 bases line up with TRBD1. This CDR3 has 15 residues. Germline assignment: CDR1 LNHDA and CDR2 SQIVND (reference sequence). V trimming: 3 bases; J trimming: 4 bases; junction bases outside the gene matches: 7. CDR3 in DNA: TGTGCCAGTAGTATGTACGGCAGGGGGTCAGATACGCAGTATTTT. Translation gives CASSMYGRGSDTQYF.

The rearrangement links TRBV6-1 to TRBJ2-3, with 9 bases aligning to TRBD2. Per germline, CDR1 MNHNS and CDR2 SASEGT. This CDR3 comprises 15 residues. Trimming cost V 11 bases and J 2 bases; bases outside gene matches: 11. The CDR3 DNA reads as TGTGCCTCCAACCCGGTAGCGGGAGTCACAGATACGCAGTATTTT. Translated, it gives CASNPVAGVTDTQYF.

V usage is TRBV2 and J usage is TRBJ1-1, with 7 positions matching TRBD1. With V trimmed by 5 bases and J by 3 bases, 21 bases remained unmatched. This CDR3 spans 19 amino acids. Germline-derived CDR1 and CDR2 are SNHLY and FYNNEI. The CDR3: CASSRSQSTGRLGDTEAFF. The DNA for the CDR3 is TGTGCCAGCAGTCGATCACAATCGACAGGGAGATTGGGAGACACTGAAGCTTTCTTT.

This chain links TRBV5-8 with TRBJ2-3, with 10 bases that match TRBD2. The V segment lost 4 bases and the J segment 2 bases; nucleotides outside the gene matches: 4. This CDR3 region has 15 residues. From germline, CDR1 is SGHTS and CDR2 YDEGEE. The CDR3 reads CASSRTSGTTDTQYF. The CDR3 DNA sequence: TGTGCCAGCAGCCGGACTAGCGGCACCACAGATACGCAGTATTTT.

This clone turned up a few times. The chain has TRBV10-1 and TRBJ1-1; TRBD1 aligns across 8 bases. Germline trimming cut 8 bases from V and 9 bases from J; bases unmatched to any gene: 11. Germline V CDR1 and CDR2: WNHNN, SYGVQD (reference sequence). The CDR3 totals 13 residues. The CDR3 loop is CASSSPGTGQAFF. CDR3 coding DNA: TGCGCCAGCTCCTCACCCGGGACAGGCCAAGCTTTCTTT.

This chain's CDR3 is CASSERRSDTQYF. CDR3 nucleotides: TGCGCCAGCAGTGAAAGGAGGAGTGATACGCAGTATTTT. The chain has TRBV10-1 and TRBJ2-3; possibly TRBD2 for D (5 bases). The V gene lost 3 bases and the J gene lost 6 bases, with 10 bases spanning the gap. Germline values: CDR1 WNHNN, CDR2 SYGVQD (reference sequence). The CDR3 is 13 amino acids.

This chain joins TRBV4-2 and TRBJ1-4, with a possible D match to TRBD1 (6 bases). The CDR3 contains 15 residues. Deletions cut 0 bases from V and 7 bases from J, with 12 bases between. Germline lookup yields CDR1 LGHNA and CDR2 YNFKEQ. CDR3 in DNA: TGTGCCAGCAGCCAAGATCTAACAGGGCTTGAAAAACTGTTTTTT. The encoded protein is CASSQDLTGLEKLFF.

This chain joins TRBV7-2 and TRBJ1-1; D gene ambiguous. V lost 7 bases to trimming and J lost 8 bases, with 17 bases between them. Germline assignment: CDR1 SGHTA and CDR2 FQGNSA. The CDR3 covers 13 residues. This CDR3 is CASTPRFDDEAFF. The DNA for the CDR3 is TGTGCCAGCACCCCGCGCTTCGACGACGAAGCTTTCTTT.

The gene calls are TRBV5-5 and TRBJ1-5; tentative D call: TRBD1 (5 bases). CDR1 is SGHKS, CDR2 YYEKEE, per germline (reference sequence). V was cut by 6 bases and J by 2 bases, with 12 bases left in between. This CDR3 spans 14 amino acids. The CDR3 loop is CASMPGVGNQPQHF. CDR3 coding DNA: TGTGCCAGCATGCCGGGGGTCGGCAATCAGCCCCAGCATTTT.

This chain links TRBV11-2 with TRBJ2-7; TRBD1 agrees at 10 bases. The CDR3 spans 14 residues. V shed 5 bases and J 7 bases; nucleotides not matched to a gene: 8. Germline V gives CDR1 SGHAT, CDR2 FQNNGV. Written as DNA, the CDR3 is TGTGCCAGCAGCCCCCGACAGGGGGCGCGTGAGCAGTACTTC. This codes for CASSPRQGAREQYF.

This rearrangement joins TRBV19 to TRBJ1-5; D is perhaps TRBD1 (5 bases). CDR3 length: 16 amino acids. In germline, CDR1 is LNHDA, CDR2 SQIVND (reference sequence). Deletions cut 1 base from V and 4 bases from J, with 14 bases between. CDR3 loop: CASSIVDMGRNQPQHF. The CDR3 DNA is TGTGCCAGTAGTATAGTCGACATGGGGCGGAATCAGCCCCAGCATTTT.

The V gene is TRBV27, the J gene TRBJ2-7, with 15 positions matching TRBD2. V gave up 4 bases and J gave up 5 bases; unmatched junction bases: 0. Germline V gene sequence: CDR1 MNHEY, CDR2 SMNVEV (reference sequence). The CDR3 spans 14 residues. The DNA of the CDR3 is TGTGCCAGCAGTTGGACTAGCGGGGGGGACGAGCAGTACTTC. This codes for CASSWTSGGDEQYF.

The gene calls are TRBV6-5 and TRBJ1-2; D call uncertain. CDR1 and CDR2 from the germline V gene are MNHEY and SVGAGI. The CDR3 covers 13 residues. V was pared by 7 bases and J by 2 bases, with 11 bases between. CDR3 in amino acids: CASNGGKNYGYTF. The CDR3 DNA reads TGTGCCAGCAACGGAGGGAAAAACTATGGCTACACCTTC.

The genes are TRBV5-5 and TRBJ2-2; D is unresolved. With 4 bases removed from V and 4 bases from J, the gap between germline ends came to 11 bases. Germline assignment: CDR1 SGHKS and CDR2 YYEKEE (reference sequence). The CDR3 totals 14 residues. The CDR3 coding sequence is TGTGCCAGCAGCCTACTACAGTCCACCGGGGAGCTGTTTTTT. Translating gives CASSLLQSTGELFF.

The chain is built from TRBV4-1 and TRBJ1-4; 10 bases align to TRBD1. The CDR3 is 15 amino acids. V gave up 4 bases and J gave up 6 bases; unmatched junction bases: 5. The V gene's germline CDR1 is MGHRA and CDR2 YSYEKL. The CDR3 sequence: CASSPGQGRDEKLFF. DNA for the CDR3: TGCGCCAGCAGCCCGGGACAGGGGCGGGATGAAAAACTGTTTTTT.

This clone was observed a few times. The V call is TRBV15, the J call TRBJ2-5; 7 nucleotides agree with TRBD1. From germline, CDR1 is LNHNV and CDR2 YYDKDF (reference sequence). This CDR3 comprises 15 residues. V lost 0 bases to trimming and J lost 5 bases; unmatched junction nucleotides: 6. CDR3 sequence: CATSRDTGDLETQYF. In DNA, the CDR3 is TGTGCCACCAGCAGAGACACAGGGGACCTGGAGACCCAGTACTTC.

The CDR3 nucleotides read TGTGCCAGCAGCCCCGGACAGGATTTGAATGAAAAACTGTTTTTT. It encodes CASSPGQDLNEKLFF. The V and J genes are TRBV7-9 and TRBJ1-4; 7 bases match TRBD1. The germline V gene has CDR1 SEHNR and CDR2 FQNEAQ (reference sequence). The V segment lost 5 bases and the J segment 5 bases; nucleotides outside the gene matches: 8. The CDR3 has 15 residues.

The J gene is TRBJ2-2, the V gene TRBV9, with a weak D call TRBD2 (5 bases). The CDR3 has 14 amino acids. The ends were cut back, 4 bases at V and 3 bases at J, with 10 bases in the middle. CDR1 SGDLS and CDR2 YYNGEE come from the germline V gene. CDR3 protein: CASSPGVHTGELFF. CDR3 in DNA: TGTGCCAGCAGCCCCGGGGTTCACACCGGGGAGCTGTTTTTT.

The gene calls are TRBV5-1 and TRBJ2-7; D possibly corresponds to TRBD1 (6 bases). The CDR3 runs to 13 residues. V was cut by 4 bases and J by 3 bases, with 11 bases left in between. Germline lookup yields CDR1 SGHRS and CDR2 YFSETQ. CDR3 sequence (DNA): TGCGCCAGCAGCCGGACAGCGAACTACGAGCAGTACTTC. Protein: CASSRTANYEQYF.

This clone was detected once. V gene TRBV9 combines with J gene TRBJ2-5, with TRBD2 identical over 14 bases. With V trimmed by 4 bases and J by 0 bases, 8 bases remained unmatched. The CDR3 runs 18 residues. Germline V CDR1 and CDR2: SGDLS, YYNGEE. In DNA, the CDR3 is TGTGCCAGCAGCTTCGGGACTAGCGGGAGCTCGTACCAAGAGACCCAGTACTTC. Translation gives CASSFGTSGSSYQETQYF.

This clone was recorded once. In nucleotides, the CDR3 is TGCGCCAGCAGCTTGTCTGGGGGCAGTGGGGCCAACGTCCTGACTTTC. This encodes CASSLSGGSGANVLTF. The chain is built from TRBV5-1 and TRBJ2-6, with D possibly matching TRBD1 (6 bases). This CDR3 is built from 16 residues. Looked up from germline, CDR1 is SGHRS and CDR2 is YFSETQ. V lost 1 base to trimming and J lost 3 bases, with 11 bases between them. Supplemented by reference TRBV5-1 and TRBJ2-6, the full variable domain reads KAGVTQTPRYLIKTRGQQVTLSCSPISGHRSVSWYQQTPGQGLQFLFEYFSETQRNKGNFPGRFSGRQFSNSRSEMNVSTLELGDSALYLCASSLSGGSGANVLTFGAGSRLTVL.

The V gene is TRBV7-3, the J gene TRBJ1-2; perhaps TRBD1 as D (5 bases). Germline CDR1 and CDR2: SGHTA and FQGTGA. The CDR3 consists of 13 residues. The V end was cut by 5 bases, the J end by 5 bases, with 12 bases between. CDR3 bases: TGTGCCAGCAGCCCAGGGATGGGGTATGGCTACACCTTC. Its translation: CASSPGMGYGYTF.

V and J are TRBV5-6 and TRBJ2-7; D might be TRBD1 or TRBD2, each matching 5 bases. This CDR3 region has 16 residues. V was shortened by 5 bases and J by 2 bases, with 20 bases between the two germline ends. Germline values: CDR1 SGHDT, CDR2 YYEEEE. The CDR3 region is CASSSLLWGSAYEQYF. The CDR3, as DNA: TGTGCCAGCAGTTCCCTCCTTTGGGGGAGCGCCTACGAGCAGTACTTC.

The CDR3 region is CASSYRGGDQETQYF. The CDR3 DNA reads TGCGCCAGCAGCTACCGGGGAGGAGATCAAGAGACCCAGTACTTC. The chain carries TRBV5-1 and TRBJ2-5; perhaps TRBD2 as D (6 bases). Trimming took 3 bases from V and 2 from J, leaving 14 bases between them. Germline lookup yields CDR1 SGHRS and CDR2 YFSETQ. This CDR3 has 15 amino acids.